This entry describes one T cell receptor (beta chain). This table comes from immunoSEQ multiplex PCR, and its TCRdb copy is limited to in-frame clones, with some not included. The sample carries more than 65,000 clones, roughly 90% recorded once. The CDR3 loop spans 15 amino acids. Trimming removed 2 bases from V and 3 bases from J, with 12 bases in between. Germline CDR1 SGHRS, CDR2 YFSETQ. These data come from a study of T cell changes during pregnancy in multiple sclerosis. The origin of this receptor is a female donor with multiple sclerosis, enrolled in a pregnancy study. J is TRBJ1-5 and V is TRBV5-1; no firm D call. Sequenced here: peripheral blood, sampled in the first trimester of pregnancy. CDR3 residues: CASSLYGEPNQPQHF. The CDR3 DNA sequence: TGCGCCAGCAGCTTATACGGGGAGCCCAATCAGCCCCAGCATTTT.